This T cell receptor (beta chain) was identified during a study of post-analysis software for immune sequencing data. Turning to this clonotype: No antigen is known for it.

This CDR3 spans 14 amino acids. The germline V gene encodes CDR1 DFQATT and CDR2 SNEGSKA (reference sequence). Unique molecular identifiers were present in the TCR beta cDNA libraries. Via MiXCR, TCRdb re-called the PCR reads, giving one row per CDR3 protein. The sample has about 570,000 distinct CDR3 sequences; less than 40% are singletons. Study-wide results and caveats: A handful of TRBV segments, including TRBV5-6, TRBV5-1 and TRBV20-1, were more frequent in patients than controls. Relative to controls, patients with multiple sclerosis showed significantly lower normalized Chao1 diversity.

The sequencing input was blood. The receptor was isolated from a girl under 18 with multiple sclerosis. This rearrangement joins TRBV20-1 to TRBJ1-1; maybe TRBD1 (6 bases). The chain's CDR3 is CSGRSGAMNTEAFF. The CDR3 nucleotides are TGCAGCGGGAGGTCGGGGGCAATGAACACTGAAGCTTTCTTT.